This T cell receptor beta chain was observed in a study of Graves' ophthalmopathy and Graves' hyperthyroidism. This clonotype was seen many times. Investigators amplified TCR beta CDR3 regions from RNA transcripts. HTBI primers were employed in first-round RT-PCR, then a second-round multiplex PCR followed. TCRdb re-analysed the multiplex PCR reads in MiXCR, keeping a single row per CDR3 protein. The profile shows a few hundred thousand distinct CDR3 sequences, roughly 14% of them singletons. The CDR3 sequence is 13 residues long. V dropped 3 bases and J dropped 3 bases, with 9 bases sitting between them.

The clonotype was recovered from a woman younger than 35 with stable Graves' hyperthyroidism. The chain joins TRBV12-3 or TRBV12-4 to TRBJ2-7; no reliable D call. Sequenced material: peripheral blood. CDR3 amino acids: CASSLGMDYEQYF. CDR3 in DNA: TGTGCCAGCAGTTTGGGGATGGACTACGAGCAGTACTTC.